This TCR beta chain is drawn from a study of blood T cells in healthy people across ages. Whole-study results and caveats: Strongly correlated with naive T cell percentage was TCR beta diversity.

Primed by a sample-barcoded 5' primer and a J-beta primer mix, a second PCR proceeded for about 6 to 11 cycles. TCRdb re-derived calls from the 5' RACE reads in MiXCR, one entry per CDR3 protein. This sample has over 700,000 distinct CDR3 sequences, with roughly 50% found just once. V was clipped by 7 bases and J by 5 bases, with 19 bases between them. The CDR3 length is 15 residues. Germline V lookup: CDR1 KGHDR, CDR2 SFDVKD. About this clonotype itself: Its antigen is undetermined.

Aged roughly 6 to 90, donors were systemically healthy Caucasians from Russia. The receptor comes from a man at least 80 years old in good health. Material for sequencing was blood. This sequence joins TRBV24-1 and TRBJ2-5; D remains unclear. The CDR3 bases are TGTGCCACCAGCGATAGTCAGGCTTTGCACGAGACCCAGTACTTC. This gives the protein CATSDSQALHETQYF.